This T cell receptor beta chain derives from a study of chemoradiotherapy in HPV16-positive cancers. This clone was counted a single time. Repeated repertoire sampling spanned the course of chemoradiotherapy. The CDR3 has 14 residues. Germline values: CDR1 LNHDA, CDR2 SQIVND (reference sequence). The method was immunoSEQ multiplex PCR; TCRdb's version includes in-frame clones alone and lacks a portion of them. The sample lists approximately 2,100 clones, roughly 84% occurring once. The source material was tumor tissue, sampled from a patient who underwent chemoradiotherapy. The sequence was collected from a human donor with HPV-associated anogenital cancer. The V and J genes are TRBV19 and TRBJ2-5; 9 bases are a match to TRBD1. The J call may be faulty, since TRBJ2-7 better matches the DNA end. The CDR3 sequence is CASSATGTGPEQYF. CDR3 DNA sequence: TGTGCCAGTAGTGCGACCGGGACAGGGCCCGAGCAGTACTTC.